The sequence of this T cell receptor beta chain was determined in a study of T cell responses to AZD1222 COVID-19 vaccine. TCRdb's copy holds only in-frame clones and misses some; the assay was immunoSEQ multiplex PCR. The data show roughly 150,000 clones, more than 75% seen once. The V segment lost 4 bases and the J segment 5 bases; nucleotides outside the gene matches: 7. This CDR3 comprises 15 residues. The germline gives CDR1 SGDLS, CDR2 YYNGEE. Material: peripheral blood, obtained 28 days after the second AZD1222 dose. This sequence originates from an adult who received the AZD1222 COVID-19 vaccine. V is TRBV9 and J is TRBJ2-4; 9 bases agree with TRBD2. The CDR3 sequence: CASSTAGGRENIQYF. The CDR3 DNA follows: TGTGCCAGCAGCACCGCGGGCGGGAGGGAAAACATTCAGTACTTC.